The TCR beta chain under discussion was sequenced for a study of cytomegalovirus exposure and HLA in healthy donors. Sequencing was performed with immunoSEQ multiplex PCR; in TCRdb, only in-frame clones are kept and a portion is missing. This sample yields over 110,000 clones, of which approximately 87% are seen a single time; approximately 3% belongs to the top ten. The specimen sequenced was PBMCs. This TCR derives from a man aged 18 to 30 in good health and CMV-seronegative.

The CDR3 is CASSALAGRLSYEQYF. For the CDR3, the DNA is TGTGCCAGCAGCGCGCTGGCGGGACGGCTCTCCTACGAGCAGTACTTC. This chain uses TRBV2 with TRBJ2-7, with a weak D call TRBD2 (6 bases). Looked up from germline, CDR1 is SNHLY and CDR2 is FYNNEI. Trimming pared 6 bases from V and 0 bases from J, leaving 18 bases between. The CDR3 is made up of 16 amino acids.